What follows are 17 T cell receptor beta chains derived from one specimen sequenced in a study of cytomegalovirus exposure and HLA in healthy donors. PCR used 60 Vbeta primers and 13 Jbeta primers. Using immunoSEQ multiplex PCR, the repertoire was profiled, and TCRdb retains in-frame clones only, with some absent. The data show approximately 190,000 clones, about four fifths seen once. Input material: PBMCs. The receptors shown here come from a man aged 40-49 years in good health and CMV-seropositive.

The chain recombines TRBV7-9 with TRBJ2-7; 8 nucleotides line up with TRBD1. This CDR3 region has 14 residues. The ends lost 5 bases at V and 3 bases at J; junction bases unmatched: 6. Germline V gene data show CDR1 as SEHNR and CDR2 as FQNEAQ (reference sequence). The CDR3 loop reads CASSRTGGNYEQYF. For the CDR3, the DNA is TGTGCCAGCAGCCGCACAGGGGGTAACTACGAGCAGTACTTC. Based on the CDR3 plus reference TRBV7-9 and TRBJ2-7, the full variable domain is DTGVSQNPRHKITKRGQNVTFRCDPISEHNRLYWYRQTLGQGPEFLTYFQNEAQLEKSRLLSDRFSAERPKGSFSTLEIQRTEQGDSAMYLCASSRTGGNYEQYFGPGTRLTVT.

The chain recombines TRBV7-2 with TRBJ2-5, with unresolved D. The ends were cut back, 5 bases at V and 5 bases at J, with 9 bases in the middle. Germline values: CDR1 SGHTA, CDR2 FQGNSA. The CDR3 totals 12 residues. The CDR3 here is CASSPSSETQYF. The DNA for the CDR3 is TGTGCCAGCAGCCCTAGTTCCGAGACCCAGTACTTC. Full variable domain (remainder filled in from reference TRBV7-2 and TRBJ2-5): GAGVSQSPSNKVTEKGKDVELRCDPISGHTALYWYRQSLGQGLEFLIYFQGNSAPDKSGLPSDRFSAERTGGSVSTLTIQRTQQEDSAVYLCASSPSSETQYFGPGTRLLVL.

This sequence joins TRBV6-5 and TRBJ1-3; D not certain. This CDR3 is 13 amino acids long. Germline V CDR1 and CDR2: MNHEY, SVGAGI. The V gene lost 9 bases and the J gene lost 0 bases, with 9 bases spanning the gap. The CDR3 region has the DNA TGTGCCAGTGGCGGCAACTCTGGAAACACCATATATTTT. This gives the protein CASGGNSGNTIYF.

V usage is TRBV21-1 and J usage is TRBJ2-7; the listed D gene, TRBD2, was not tested against the DNA. TRBV21-1 counts as a pseudogene. This CDR3 has 19 amino acids. CDR3 DNA: TGTGCCAGCAGCCCTCGGACTAGCGGGAGGTTGCTTAGCTCCTACGAGCAGTACTTC. This translates into CASSPRTSGRLLSSYEQYF.

The V gene is TRBV18, the J gene TRBJ1-1, with TRBD1 identical over 9 bases. CDR3 length equals 16 residues. CDR1 KGHSH and CDR2 LQKENI come from the germline V gene. V dropped 3 bases and J dropped 1; count of bases not matched to a gene: 6. The chain's CDR3 is CASSPYGTGWNTEAFF. The DNA of the CDR3 is TGTGCCAGCTCACCTTACGGGACAGGGTGGAACACTGAAGCTTTCTTT.

The chain combines TRBV15 with TRBJ2-2; D might be TRBD1 (5 bases). Trimming shortened V by 3 bases and J by 1 base, and 9 bases separated the two germline ends. The CDR3 length is 15 residues. CDR1 is LNHNV, CDR2 YYDKDF, per germline (reference sequence). Here the CDR3 DNA reads TGTGCCACCAGCAGGCAAGGGGTGAACACCGGGGAGCTGTTTTTT. Translation gives CATSRQGVNTGELFF.

V is TRBV2 and J is TRBJ1-4; D is uncertain. In germline, CDR1 is SNHLY, CDR2 FYNNEI. The CDR3 totals 13 residues. V was cut by 8 bases and J by 5 bases, with 12 bases left in between. Written as DNA, the CDR3 is TGTGCCAGCCGGGAATTCGACAATGAAAAACTGTTTTTT. It specifies CASREFDNEKLFF.

The gene calls are TRBV6-5 and TRBJ1-3; 8 bases line up with TRBD1. With 2 bases clipped from V and 0 bases from J, the junction kept 3 bases outside the gene matches. The germline CDR1 and CDR2 sequences are MNHEY and SVGAGI. The CDR3 runs to 16 residues. The CDR3 nucleotides read TGTGCCAGCAGTTACCCCAGGGGGCACTCTGGAAACACCATATATTTT. It encodes CASSYPRGHSGNTIYF.

J is TRBJ2-7 and V is TRBV5-8, with 9 bases fitting TRBD2. The length of the CDR3 is 14 residues. V dropped 9 bases and J dropped 2; count of bases not matched to a gene: 9. Germline V gives CDR1 SGHTS, CDR2 YDEGEE. The CDR3 is CATRTSAGTYEQYF. The CDR3 DNA follows: TGTGCCACCCGGACTAGCGCTGGAACCTACGAGCAGTACTTC.

For this clone: A junction end diverges from the germline sequence, so it may reflect a read error. The J gene is TRBJ2-1, the V gene TRBV7-2, with 10 bases that match TRBD2. The germline V gene has CDR1 SGHTA and CDR2 FQGNSA. The CDR3 spans 15 residues. CDR3 amino acids: CASSLVLAGYTEQFF. CDR3 nucleotide sequence: TGTGCCAGCAGCTTAGTACTAGCGGGGTACACTGAGCAGTTCTTC.

V and J are TRBV27 and TRBJ2-7; D remains unclear. V lost 4 bases and J lost 5, with 15 bases in between. The CDR3 covers 14 residues. The germline V gene has CDR1 MNHEY and CDR2 SMNVEV (reference sequence). The DNA for the CDR3 is TGTGCCAGCAGTTACGCGGTTAGTTGGGACGAGCAGTACTTC. Its protein is CASSYAVSWDEQYF.

The chain joins TRBV29-1 to TRBJ2-7, with TRBD1 identical over 7 bases. Germline V lookup: CDR1 SQVTM, CDR2 ANQGSEA. The CDR3 is 13 residues long. V lost 4 bases and J lost 6; bases outside the gene matches: 9. The CDR3 DNA reads as TGCAGCGTTGCCAGCCGGGACAGAGTCGAGCAGTACTTC. This sequence encodes CSVASRDRVEQYF.

V and J are TRBV7-8 and TRBJ2-4, with TRBD1 matching 9 bases. The CDR3 spans 16 residues. With 5 bases clipped from V and 0 bases from J, the junction kept 5 bases outside the gene matches. The germline CDR1 and CDR2 sequences are SGHVS and FQNEAQ. Here the CDR3 reads CASSEGQGLAKNIQYF. The CDR3 DNA sequence: TGTGCCAGCAGCGAGGGACAGGGACTAGCCAAAAACATTCAGTACTTC.

V is TRBV5-6 and J is TRBJ2-5; D uncertain. Trimming removed 2 bases at V and 5 bases at J, with 4 bases between. The V gene's germline CDR1 is SGHDT and CDR2 YYEEEE. This CDR3 contains 11 residues. The CDR3 nucleotides are TGTGCCAGCAGCTTCATGGAGACCCAGTACTTC. This sequence encodes CASSFMETQYF.

The V and J genes are TRBV7-9 and TRBJ2-5, with D possibly being TRBD1 (5 bases). The germline V and J ends were trimmed by 1 base and 2 bases, with 11 bases remaining between them. CDR1 and CDR2 from the germline V gene are SEHNR and FQNEAQ (reference sequence). The CDR3 sequence is 15 residues long. The CDR3 DNA reads as TGTGCCAGCAGCTTAGGACAGCCCCCTCAAGAGACCCAGTACTTC. Protein sequence: CASSLGQPPQETQYF.

V is TRBV7-9 and J is TRBJ1-1; D might be TRBD1 (5 bases). Between the trimmed V and J ends, which lost 7 bases and 1 base, there was a span of 13 bases. The CDR3 runs 14 residues. Germline-derived CDR1 and CDR2 are SEHNR and FQNEAQ (reference sequence). In DNA form, the CDR3 reads TGTGCCAGCACCTCGGGAGGGGCGAACACTGAAGCTTTCTTT. This sequence encodes CASTSGGANTEAFF.

This clone is a singleton in its sample. The chain employs TRBV4-1 and TRBJ1-3, with a possible D match to TRBD1 (5 bases). V lost 0 bases to trimming and J lost 0 bases, with 18 bases between them. The CDR3 spans 19 residues. The germline gives CDR1 MGHRA, CDR2 YSYEKL. The CDR3 region is CASSQESGGARGSGNTIYF. The CDR3 bases are TGCGCCAGCAGCCAAGAATCCGGAGGGGCTCGGGGCTCTGGAAACACCATATATTTT.